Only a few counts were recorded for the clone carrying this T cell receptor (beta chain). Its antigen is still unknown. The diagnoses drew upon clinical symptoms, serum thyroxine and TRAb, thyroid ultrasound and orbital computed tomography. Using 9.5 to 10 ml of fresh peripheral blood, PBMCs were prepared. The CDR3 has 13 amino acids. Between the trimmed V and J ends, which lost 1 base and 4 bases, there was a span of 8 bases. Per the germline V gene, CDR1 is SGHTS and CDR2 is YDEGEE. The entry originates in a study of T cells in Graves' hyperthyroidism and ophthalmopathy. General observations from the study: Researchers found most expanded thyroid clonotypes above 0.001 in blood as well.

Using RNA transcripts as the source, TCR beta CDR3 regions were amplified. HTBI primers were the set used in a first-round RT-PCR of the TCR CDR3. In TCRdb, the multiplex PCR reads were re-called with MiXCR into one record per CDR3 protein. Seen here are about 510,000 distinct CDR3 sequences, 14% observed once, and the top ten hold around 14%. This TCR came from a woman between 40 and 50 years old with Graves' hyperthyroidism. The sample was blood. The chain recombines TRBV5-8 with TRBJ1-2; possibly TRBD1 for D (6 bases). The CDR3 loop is CASSLRGPYGYTF. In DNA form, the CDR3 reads TGTGCCAGCAGCTTGCGGGGGCCCTATGGCTACACCTTC. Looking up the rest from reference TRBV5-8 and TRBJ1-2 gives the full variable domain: EAGVTQSPTHLIKTRGQQATLRCSPISGHTSVYWYQQALGLGLQFLLWYDEGEERNRGNFPPRFSGRQFPNYSSELNVNALELEDSALYLCASSLRGPYGYTFGSGTRLTVV.